One and the same sample provided the 8 T cell receptor beta chains below, sequenced in a study of blood T cell repertoires in COVID-19. Assay used: immunoSEQ multiplex PCR; TCRdb lists only in-frame clones, some missing. The data show about 250,000 clones, over 70% seen once. The sequenced material came from PBMCs or T cells enriched from blood (not recorded which). All receptors come from a woman aged 40 to 55 who had been exposed to COVID-19.

As regards this clone: One end of the junction fails to match germline, which may point to a read error. The chain has TRBV28 and TRBJ1-4; D might be TRBD1 (6 bases). This CDR3 region has 16 residues. The germline V gene encodes CDR1 MDHEN and CDR2 SYDVKM. The CDR3 protein is CASSSASGTPNEKLFF. In DNA form, the CDR3 reads TGTGCCAGCAGTTCCGCCTCCGGGACACCTAACGAAAAACTGTTTTTT. The full variable domain, with the rest looked up from reference TRBV28 and TRBJ1-4, is DVKVTQSSRYLVKRTGEKVFLECVQDMDHENMFWYRQDPGLGLRLIYFSYDVKMKEKGDIPEGYSVSREKKERFSLILESASTNQTSMYLCASSSASGTPNEKLFFGSGTQLSVL.

The chain carries TRBV4-2 and TRBJ2-1; D unclear. CDR1 and CDR2 (germline): LGHNA, YNFKEQ. The CDR3 runs 16 residues. V was trimmed by 0 bases and J by 0 bases, leaving 9 bases between them. CDR3 nucleotides: TGTGCCAGCAGCCAAGAGGATAGGAGCTCCTACAATGAGCAGTTCTTC. Amino acids: CASSQEDRSSYNEQFF.

The chain couples TRBV5-1 to TRBJ2-7, with 7 nucleotides matching TRBD1. This CDR3 spans 13 amino acids. Germline loops: CDR1 SGHRS, CDR2 YFSETQ. The V segment lost 6 bases and the J segment 2 bases; nucleotides outside the gene matches: 5. CDR3 amino acids: CASTRQGTYEQYF. The CDR3 DNA sequence: TGCGCCAGCACCCGACAGGGAACCTACGAGCAGTACTTC.

V usage is TRBV19 and J usage is TRBJ1-1; D not resolved. V shed 3 bases and J shed 0 bases, with 8 bases lying between them. The CDR3 loop spans 14 amino acids. From germline, CDR1 is LNHDA and CDR2 SQIVND (reference sequence). The CDR3 is CASSIPGMNTEAFF. DNA of the CDR3: TGTGCCAGTAGTATTCCGGGAATGAACACTGAAGCTTTCTTT. Variable domain in full (rest from reference TRBV19 and TRBJ1-1): DGGITQSPKYLFRKEGQNVTLSCEQNLNHDAMYWYRQDPGQGLRLIYYSQIVNDFQKGDIAEGYSVSREKKESFPLTVTSAQKNPTAFYLCASSIPGMNTEAFFGQGTRLTVV.

V and J are TRBV6-5 and TRBJ1-1, with D perhaps TRBD1 (6 bases). The CDR3 consists of 14 residues. Between the trimmed V and J ends, which lost 4 bases and 1 base, there was a span of 10 bases. Germline loops: CDR1 MNHEY, CDR2 SVGAGI. Here the CDR3 reads CASSSATGNTEAFF. CDR3 sequence (DNA): TGTGCCAGCAGTTCCGCGACAGGGAACACTGAAGCTTTCTTT.

V is TRBV7-9 and J is TRBJ2-7; no clear D. The assigned J gene may be wrong: the sequence end matches TRBJ2-1 better. The CDR3 extends over 15 amino acids. Germline V CDR1 and CDR2: SEHNR, FQNEAQ (reference sequence). CDR3 nucleotides: TGTGCCAGCAGCTTAGACGTAGTAGTAGACAATGAGCAGTTCTTC. This translates into CASSLDVVVDNEQFF.

The chain's CDR3 is CASSIPGGLTEAFF. The CDR3 DNA sequence: TGTGCCAGCAGCATACCGGGGGGCCTCACTGAAGCTTTCTTT. The rearrangement joins TRBV3-1 (or the pseudogene TRBV3-2) to TRBJ1-1; TRBD1 is a possible D gene (6 bases). The length of the CDR3 is 14 residues. Germline V gene data show CDR1 as LGHDT and CDR2 as YNNKEL (reference sequence). V lost 5 bases, J lost 4 bases, and 14 bases lay in between.

This clone was recorded once. This rearrangement joins TRBV9 to TRBJ2-5; no clear D. V lost 0 bases to trimming and J lost 4 bases, with 10 bases between them. The CDR3 totals 14 residues. Germline V lookup: CDR1 SGDLS, CDR2 YYNGEE. The CDR3 is CASSVGQSAETQYF. CDR3 sequence (DNA): TGTGCCAGCAGCGTAGGTCAAAGCGCAGAGACCCAGTACTTC. The whole variable domain, remainder taken from reference TRBV9 and TRBJ2-5, is DSGVTQTPKHLITATGQRVTLRCSPRSGDLSVYWYQQSLDQGLQFLIQYYNGEERAKGNILERFSAQQFPDLHSELNLSSLELGDSALYFCASSVGQSAETQYFGPGTRLLVL.